The present TCR beta chain was sequenced within a study of CD8 T cells in Susac syndrome. In blood CD8+ and CD4+ T cells, TCR beta underwent sequencing. As controls, healthy donors matched for age and sex were used. TEMRA cells were FACS-enriched, with CD8+ and CD4+ T cells isolated negatively. RNA amounts of 0.5 to 1 ug underwent reverse transcription with random hexamers. immunoSEQ multiplex PCR amplified TCR beta CDR3 across 54 Vbeta, 13 Jbeta. One entry per CDR3 protein results from TCRdb running MiXCR on the immunoSEQ multiplex PCR reads. The repertoire has 180,000 or so distinct CDR3 sequences, 90% to 95% of them found once; the top ten carry roughly 0.14%. This CDR3 spans 13 amino acids. The V and J ends lost 1 base and 5 bases respectively, with 9 bases between them.

V and J are TRBV12-3 or TRBV12-4 and TRBJ2-7, with D possibly TRBD2 on 5 matching bases. The sequence was obtained from a human donor in good health. The sequenced sample was CD4+ T cells from PBMCs. This CDR3 reads CASSLDGVHEQYF. The CDR3 DNA follows: TGTGCCAGCAGTTTAGACGGGGTTCACGAGCAGTACTTC.